The T cell receptor (beta chain) under discussion was sequenced for a study of blood T cell repertoires in COVID-19. About the study: Collection of acute and convalescent COVID-19 samples took place in the United States, Italy and Spain. Sources were T cells, B-cell-depleted T cells, or PBMCs; the material itself was cDNA or gDNA.

Authors' processing steps: The authors estimated nucleated cell counts from reference gene primer amplification. TCRdb's table, derived via immunoSEQ multiplex PCR, lists solely in-frame clones and lacks some. V and J calls and clone size are given by that table; D and trimming were obtained from the DNA. The sample holds around 260,000 clones, 80% to 90% seen once. The CDR3 runs 17 residues. Trimming stripped 4 bases from V and 4 bases from J, with 20 bases between. The germline gives CDR1 MGHRA, CDR2 YSYEKL. The chain links TRBV4-1 to TRBJ2-1; D remains ambiguous. Sample: peripheral blood. The source is a man between 25 and 39 years old with active or convalescent COVID-19. The CDR3, as DNA: TGCGCCAGCAGCCCAGGTGCCCAGTTGAGATGGTACAATGAGCAGTTCTTC. Its translation is CASSPGAQLRWYNEQFF.